This is a list of T cell receptor beta chains from one sample in a study of cytomegalovirus exposure and HLA in healthy donors. Here immunoSEQ multiplex PCR was the method, and the copy in TCRdb shows in-frame clones only, minus some. The sample lists more than 90,000 clones, 79% occurring once. Sequencing was performed on PBMCs. These receptor sequences come from a woman under 30 in good health and CMV-seropositive. Each CDR3 is given with its conserved first and last residue. The D gene is left open where the match is weak. Size values are once, few and many counts, or a class for expanded clones, and some rows have none.

D gene	clone size	V gene	J gene	CDR3 protein	CDR3 DNA
TRBD2	NA	TRBV6-5	TRBJ2-3	CASYPAGITDTQYF	TGTGCCTCCTATCCAGCGGGAATCACAGATACGCAGTATTTT
TRBD1	NA	TRBV5-1	TRBJ1-2	CASSNLGDRLGYTF	TGCGCCAGCAGTAACCTGGGGGACAGGCTCGGCTACACCTTC
TRBD2	NA	TRBV5-1	TRBJ2-1	CASSWTFSSGGFRGEQFF	TGCGCCAGCAGCTGGACCTTTAGTAGCGGGGGCTTCCGGGGTGAGCAGTTCTTC
TRBD1	NA	TRBV5-6	TRBJ1-1	CASSLGQGFAEAFF	TGTGCCAGCAGCTTGGGACAGGGTTTCGCTGAAGCTTTCTTT
TRBD2	NA	TRBV19	TRBJ2-2	CATSMRLAAFSNTGELFF	TGTGCCACTAGTATGAGACTAGCGGCATTTTCGAACACCGGGGAGCTGTTTTTT
TRBD2	NA	TRBV5-1	TRBJ2-5	CASSLSPSGSGTQETQYF	TGCGCCAGCAGCCTGAGCCCTAGCGGGAGTGGGACCCAAGAGACCCAGTACTTC
NA	NA	TRBV2	TRBJ2-5	CASSDEYQETQYF	TGTGCCAGCAGTGACGAGTATCAAGAGACCCAGTACTTC
TRBD1	NA	TRBV5-6	TRBJ1-1	CASSFRDRRTEAFF	TGTGCCAGCAGCTTCAGGGACAGGAGAACTGAAGCTTTCTTT
NA	few	TRBV6-5	TRBJ2-1	CATWDTDNEQFF	TGTGCCACTTGGGACACGGACAATGAGCAGTTCTTC
TRBD1	NA	TRBV18	TRBJ1-1	CASSPGQSNTEAFF	TGTGCCAGCTCACCGGGACAGTCGAACACTGAAGCTTTCTTT
TRBD1	NA	TRBV12-5	TRBJ1-1	CASGRGDRGNTEAFF	TGTGCTAGTGGTCGGGGGGACAGGGGAAACACTGAAGCTTTCTTT
TRBD1	few	TRBV13	TRBJ2-1	CASSFIQGQGNEQFF	TGTGCCAGCAGCTTCATCCAGGGACAGGGCAATGAGCAGTTCTTC
NA	NA	TRBV15	TRBJ2-7	CATSRAVMMVNEQYF	TGTGCCACCAGCAGGGCAGTAATGATGGTTAACGAGCAGTACTTC
NA	once	TRBV7-8	TRBJ2-5	CASSPEGTQYF	TGTGCCAGCAGCCCGGAGGGGACCCAGTACTTC
NA	NA	TRBV29-1	TRBJ2-5	CSHRIPGRETQYF	TGCAGTCATAGAATCCCTGGTAGAGAGACCCAGTACTTC
NA	once	TRBV4-1	TRBJ2-7	CASSQDLGVAVTYEQYF	TGCGCCAGCAGCCAAGATCTTGGGGTAGCGGTAACCTACGAGCAGTACTTC
TRBD2	NA	TRBV6-5	TRBJ2-1	CASSYSGLAVREQFF	TGTGCCAGCAGTTATTCGGGACTAGCTGTTCGTGAGCAGTTCTTC
NA	NA	TRBV11-2	TRBJ2-2	CASTTLGSGTGELFF	TGTGCCAGCACCACCCTCGGGAGTGGCACCGGGGAGCTGTTTTTT
NA	few	TRBV2	TRBJ1-1	CASSGQNGEAFF	TGTGCCAGCAGTGGACAGAACGGTGAAGCTTTCTTT
TRBD1	NA	TRBV7-8	TRBJ1-5	CASSFGTGGNNQPQHF	TGTGCCAGCAGCTTTGGGACAGGGGGTAACAATCAGCCCCAGCATTTT
TRBD2	NA	TRBV13	TRBJ2-7	CASSVLAGEGEQYF	TGTGCCAGCAGCGTCCTAGCGGGAGAGGGCGAGCAGTACTTC
NA	NA	TRBV30	TRBJ2-1	CAWRKQSSYNEQFF	TGTGCCTGGAGAAAACAGAGCTCCTACAATGAGCAGTTCTTC
TRBD1	few	TRBV2	TRBJ1-2	CASRRDRAGGYTF	TGTGCCAGCAGGCGCGACAGGGCGGGTGGCTACACCTTC
TRBD1	NA	TRBV27	TRBJ1-1	CASSLWAPRGPVSVNTEAFF	TGTGCCAGCAGTTTATGGGCCCCCAGGGGGCCAGTTTCAGTGAACACTGAAGCTTTCTTT
TRBD1	NA	TRBV13	TRBJ2-3	CASSGGTGGIGRPDYTQYF	TGTGCCAGCAGCGGGGGGACAGGGGGTATAGGGCGGCCAGATTATACGCAGTATTTT
NA	NA	TRBV5-1	TRBJ2-3	CASKEGASTDTQYF	TGCGCCAGCAAGGAAGGGGCTAGCACAGATACGCAGTATTTT
TRBD1	NA	TRBV5-4	TRBJ1-1	CASSDRDSMNTEAFF	TGTGCCAGCAGCGACCGGGACAGCATGAACACTGAAGCTTTCTTT
TRBD2	few	TRBV5-6	TRBJ2-1	CASSLAPGLAYEQFF	TGTGCCAGCAGCTTGGCTCCGGGACTAGCGTATGAGCAGTTCTTC
NA	NA	TRBV10-1	TRBJ1-1	CASRATGANTEAFF	TGCGCCAGCAGAGCGACAGGAGCTAACACTGAAGCTTTCTTT
NA	NA	TRBV4-1	TRBJ2-2	CASSPTSRLDTGELFF	TGCGCCAGCAGCCCCACCTCGCGTTTGGACACCGGGGAGCTGTTTTTT
TRBD1	NA	TRBV6-5	TRBJ1-1	CASSGQGAKDTEAFF	TGTGCCAGCAGCGGACAGGGGGCAAAGGACACTGAAGCTTTCTTT
NA	NA	TRBV25-1	TRBJ2-5	CASTLFWTQYF	TGTGCCAGCACCCTCTTCTGGACCCAGTACTTC
TRBD2	NA	TRBV9	TRBJ2-1	CASSPTEGTSGSNEQFF	TGTGCCAGCAGCCCCACGGAGGGGACTAGCGGGAGCAATGAGCAGTTCTTC
TRBD1	NA	TRBV4-2	TRBJ1-4	CVSSQVGQGRLREKLFF	TGTGTCAGCAGCCAAGTTGGACAGGGGCGCTTACGGGAAAAACTGTTTTTT
NA	NA	TRBV4-2	TRBJ2-7	CASSQVRRTGAFYEQYF	TGTGCCAGCAGCCAAGTCCGTCGCACGGGAGCCTTCTACGAGCAGTACTTC
NA	NA	TRBV10-2	TRBJ1-4	CASSERGREAEKLFF	TGCGCCAGCAGTGAGAGGGGCAGGGAGGCTGAAAAACTGTTTTTT
TRBD2	NA	TRBV7-9	TRBJ2-5	CASSLTRGGFQETQYF	TGTGCCAGCAGCTTAACACGGGGGGGATTTCAAGAGACCCAGTACTTC
NA	NA	TRBV6-4	TRBJ1-2	CASSDRGPDYTF	TGTGCCAGCAGTGACAGGGGTCCAGACTACACCTTC
NA	NA	TRBV18	TRBJ2-5	CASSQEETQYF	TGTGCCAGCTCACAAGAGGAGACCCAGTACTTC
TRBD1	NA	TRBV5-1	TRBJ2-5	CASSPGDRVETQYF	TGCGCCAGCAGCCCCGGGGACAGGGTGGAGACCCAGTACTTC
TRBD1	NA	TRBV10-2	TRBJ2-1	CASSYRTGEPEQFF	TGCGCCAGCAGTTATAGGACAGGGGAGCCTGAGCAGTTCTTC
TRBD1	NA	TRBV6-5	TRBJ2-7	CASNRRQGSSYEQYF	TGTGCCAGCAATAGGAGACAGGGAAGTTCGTACGAGCAGTACTTC
TRBD1	NA	TRBV27	TRBJ1-4	CASSPVTGLGEEKLFF	TGTGCCAGCAGTCCAGTGACAGGGCTTGGGGAGGAAAAACTGTTTTTT
NA	NA	TRBV2	TRBJ1-6	CASSEQGPLNNSPLHF	TGTGCCAGCAGTGAACAGGGGCCCTTAAATAATTCACCCCTCCACTTT
NA	NA	TRBV10-3	TRBJ2-7	CAIRDGTYEQYF	TGTGCCATCAGGGACGGGACCTACGAGCAGTACTTC
TRBD2	NA	TRBV27	TRBJ2-1	CASSLLAGSRNEQFF	TGTGCCAGCAGTTTACTAGCGGGTAGTCGCAATGAGCAGTTCTTC
TRBD1	NA	TRBV6-5	TRBJ1-1	CASTRTGENTEAFF	TGTGCCAGCACTCGGACAGGGGAGAACACTGAAGCTTTCTTT
TRBD2	NA	TRBV5-1	TRBJ2-1	CASSSPGRDEQFF	TGCGCCAGCAGCTCCCCGGGGAGGGATGAGCAGTTCTTC
NA	NA	TRBV19	TRBJ2-1	CASSIRGSSYNEQFF	TGTGCCAGTAGTATTCGGGGGAGCTCCTACAATGAGCAGTTCTTC
TRBD2	once	TRBV6-6	TRBJ2-1	CAIVTSNSNEQFF	TGTGCCATCGTGACTAGCAATAGCAATGAGCAGTTCTTC
NA	NA	TRBV11-3	TRBJ2-7	CASSQLPSYEQYF	TGTGCCAGCAGCCAACTCCCCTCCTACGAGCAGTACTTC
NA	NA	TRBV5-4	TRBJ1-4	CASSFREKLFF	TGTGCCAGCAGCTTCAGGGAAAAACTGTTTTTT
NA	NA	TRBV6-1	TRBJ1-1	CASSAIGTEAFF	TGTGCCAGCAGTGCAATCGGGACTGAAGCTTTCTTT